What follows are 14 T cell receptor beta chains derived from one specimen sequenced in a study of CD8+ T cells in alopecia areata. cDNA prepared by RNA extraction and subsequent reverse transcription served as the template for sequencing. Sequencing was performed with immunoSEQ multiplex PCR; in TCRdb, only in-frame clones are kept and a portion is missing. The table has under 250,000 clones, about 60% seen once. This specimen consisted of CD4+ T cells sorted from blood, obtained at week 0. All receptors come from a human donor with alopecia areata.

The chain recombines TRBV25-1 with TRBJ2-1; 14 bases are a match to TRBD2. The length of the CDR3 is 15 residues. Trimming cost V 4 bases and J 8 bases; bases outside gene matches: 4. Germline V gives CDR1 MGHDK, CDR2 SYGVNS. CDR3 DNA: TGTGCCAGCAGTGTCGGGACTAGCGGGAGCGATGAGCAGTTCTTC. This translates into CASSVGTSGSDEQFF.

The CDR3 is CASSDRQANEKLFF. DNA of the CDR3: TGTGCCAGCAGTGACAGGCAAGCTAATGAAAAACTGTTTTTT. This chain links TRBV7-9 with TRBJ1-4; D possibly corresponds to TRBD1 (6 bases). The CDR3 sequence is 14 residues long. V was shortened by 6 bases and J by 3 bases, with 11 bases between the two germline ends. Germline loops: CDR1 SEHNR, CDR2 FQNEAQ (reference sequence). Full variable domain (outside the CDR3, taken from reference TRBV7-9 and TRBJ1-4): DTGVSQNPRHKITKRGQNVTFRCDPISEHNRLYWYRQTLGQGPEFLTYFQNEAQLEKSRLLSDRFSAERPKGSFSTLEIQRTEQGDSAMYLCASSDRQANEKLFFGSGTQLSVL.

This chain connects TRBV7-9 to TRBJ1-2; TRBD1 matches at 9 bases. Germline trimming cut 5 bases from V and 7 bases from J; bases unmatched to any gene: 11. This CDR3 comprises 15 residues. Germline-derived CDR1 and CDR2 are SEHNR and FQNEAQ (reference sequence). For the CDR3, the DNA is TGTGCCAGCAGCCCATCACCGACAGGGGGGTTTGGCTACACCTTC. It yields the protein CASSPSPTGGFGYTF.

This clone has more than one count but fewer than ten. The chain combines TRBV10-3 with TRBJ1-5; D ambiguous. CDR3 size: 13 residues. In germline, CDR1 is ENHRY, CDR2 SYGVKD. V dropped 6 bases and J dropped 5 bases, with 11 bases sitting between them. The CDR3 reads CAISEGVDQPQHF. CDR3 DNA: TGTGCCATCAGCGAAGGTGTGGATCAGCCCCAGCATTTT.

This chain joins TRBV30 and TRBJ1-5; the match to TRBD1 covers 7 bases. Germline V gene data show CDR1 as GTSNPN and CDR2 as SVGIG (reference sequence). The CDR3 has 13 amino acids. J gave up 7 bases and V 5 bases, and 8 bases lay outside the gene matches. In DNA form, the CDR3 reads TGTGCCTGGGCAGGGGGGGGAAGGCAGCCCCAGCATTTT. This codes for CAWAGGGRQPQHF.

This chain uses TRBV27 with TRBJ1-6; D gene ambiguous. Trimming cost V 3 bases and J 7 bases, with 13 bases left between them. The germline V gene encodes CDR1 MNHEY and CDR2 SMNVEV (reference sequence). This CDR3 spans 15 amino acids. DNA for the CDR3: TGTGCCAGCAGTTTTGTCCCGGCGCGGAATTCACCCCTCCACTTT. Amino acid sequence: CASSFVPARNSPLHF.

V is TRBV30 and J is TRBJ1-1; 7 nucleotides match TRBD1. CDR1 is GTSNPN and CDR2 is SVGIG in the germline V gene (reference sequence). After removal of 5 bases from V and 1 base from J, the junction contained 1 base not matched to a gene. The CDR3 sequence is 12 residues long. The CDR3 nucleotides are TGTGCCTGGGGGGACAGGAACACTGAAGCTTTCTTT. As protein: CAWGDRNTEAFF. Variable domain in full (rest from reference TRBV30 and TRBJ1-1): SQTIHQWPATLVQPVGSPLSLECTVEGTSNPNLYWYRQAAGRGLQLLFYSVGIGQISSEVPQNLSASRPQDRQFILSSKKLLLSDSGFYLCAWGDRNTEAFFGQGTRLTVV.

The chain has TRBV6-1 and TRBJ2-1, with TRBD2 matching over 8 bases. With V trimmed by 6 bases and J by 6 bases, 10 bases remained unmatched. Germline-derived CDR1 and CDR2 are MNHNS and SASEGT. This CDR3 comprises 15 residues. Here the CDR3 reads CASRPRTSSFNEQFF. The DNA for the CDR3 is TGTGCCAGCAGGCCACGGACTAGCTCATTCAATGAGCAGTTCTTC.

The chain is built from TRBV7-9 and TRBJ2-1; 7 bases are a match to TRBD1. The CDR3 extends over 16 amino acids. Germline V gene lookup returns CDR1 SEHNR and CDR2 FQNEAQ (reference sequence). V shed 3 bases, J shed 5 bases, and the junction held 10 bases outside the gene matches. CDR3 sequence reads: CASSFSRGRGDNEQFF. As DNA, the CDR3 is TGTGCCAGCAGCTTTTCTAGGGGGCGAGGAGACAATGAGCAGTTCTTC.

This clone occurred a few times. This rearrangement joins TRBV29-1 to TRBJ1-5; D is unclear. CDR3 length: 14 amino acids. Germline-derived CDR1 and CDR2 are SQVTM and ANQGSEA. Trimming stripped 4 bases from V and 0 bases from J, with 10 bases between. The CDR3 sequence: CSVGGETSNQPQHF. DNA for the CDR3: TGCAGCGTTGGTGGGGAGACTAGCAATCAGCCCCAGCATTTT.

This clone was detected only a few times. The chain carries TRBV27 and TRBJ2-7, with 12 positions matching TRBD2. V gave up 5 bases and J gave up 0 bases; unmatched junction bases: 8. Germline CDR1 MNHEY, CDR2 SMNVEV (reference sequence). The CDR3 totals 17 residues. CDR3 amino acids: CASSPIGLAGISYEQYF. CDR3 bases: TGTGCCAGCAGTCCGATCGGACTAGCGGGGATCTCCTACGAGCAGTACTTC.

This clone has only a few counts. The CDR3, as DNA: TGTGCCAGCAGTGAACTGGGGAGCAATCAGCCCCAGCATTTT. This gives the protein CASSELGSNQPQHF. The V gene is TRBV6-1, the J gene TRBJ1-5; unclear D gene. CDR3 length: 14 residues. The V and J ends lost 2 bases and 1 base respectively, with 6 bases between them. Germline CDR1 and CDR2: MNHNS and SASEGT.

This clone was seen just once. V gene TRBV4-3 combines with J gene TRBJ2-1, with D perhaps matching TRBD2 (6 bases). Per germline, CDR1 LGHNA and CDR2 YSLEER. With 4 bases removed from V and 2 bases from J, the gap between germline ends came to 12 bases. The CDR3 totals 15 residues. CDR3: CASSLDSGPYNEQFF. The CDR3 bases are TGCGCCAGCAGCCTTGATAGCGGCCCCTACAATGAGCAGTTCTTC.

This chain links TRBV4-1 with TRBJ2-5; 12 bases are a match to TRBD2. The CDR3 has 18 amino acids. Trimming cost V 2 bases and J 4 bases; bases outside gene matches: 11. CDR1 is MGHRA, CDR2 YSYEKL, per germline. The CDR3 reads CASSQRRLAGVSGETQYF. As DNA, the CDR3 is TGCGCCAGCAGCCAAAGGAGACTAGCGGGAGTCAGCGGAGAGACCCAGTACTTC.